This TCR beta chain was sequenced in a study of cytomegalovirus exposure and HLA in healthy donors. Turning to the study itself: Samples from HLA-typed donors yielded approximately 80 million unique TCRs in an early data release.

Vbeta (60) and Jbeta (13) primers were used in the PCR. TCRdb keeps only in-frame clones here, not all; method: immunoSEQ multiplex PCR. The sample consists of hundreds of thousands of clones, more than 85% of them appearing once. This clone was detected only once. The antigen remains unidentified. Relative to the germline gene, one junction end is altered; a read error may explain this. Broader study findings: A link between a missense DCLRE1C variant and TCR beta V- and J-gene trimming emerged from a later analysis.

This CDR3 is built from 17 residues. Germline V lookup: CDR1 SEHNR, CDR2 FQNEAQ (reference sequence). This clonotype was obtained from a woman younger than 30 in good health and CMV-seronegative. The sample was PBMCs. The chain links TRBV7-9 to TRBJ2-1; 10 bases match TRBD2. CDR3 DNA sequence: TGTTCCAGCAGCTTAGGAAGGAATAGCGGGGGGTACAATGAGCAGTTCTTC. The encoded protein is CSSSLGRNSGGYNEQFF.